This passage covers 10 T cell receptor beta chains from one sample sequenced in a study of blood T cell repertoires in COVID-19. Data came from immunoSEQ multiplex PCR; TCRdb stores just in-frame clones and leaves some out. This table holds 150,000 to 200,000 clones, around four fifths found once. The sample taken for sequencing was PBMCs or T cells enriched from blood (not recorded which). The source of these receptors is a woman aged 45-60 years who had recovered from COVID-19.

This chain joins TRBV5-3 and TRBJ1-1, with TRBD1 matching 8 bases. TRBV5-3 has ORF status, its function being uncertain. The length of the CDR3 is 17 residues. J gave up 0 bases and V 4 bases, and 11 bases lay outside the gene matches. The CDR3: CARSGQGAFNMNTEAFF. The CDR3 nucleotides read TGTGCCAGAAGCGGGCAGGGGGCCTTTAATATGAACACTGAAGCTTTCTTT.

The chain couples TRBV7-2 to TRBJ2-7; 7 nucleotides line up with TRBD1. Germline V lookup: CDR1 SGHTA, CDR2 FQGNSA. This CDR3 is 14 amino acids long. V lost 1 base, J lost 2 bases, and 2 bases stayed unmatched. CDR3 protein: CASSLGTGTYEQYF. The CDR3 DNA reads TGTGCCAGCAGCTTAGGGACAGGAACCTACGAGCAGTACTTC.

V and J are TRBV29-1 and TRBJ1-4; 7 bases map to TRBD1. With V trimmed by 8 bases and J by 8 bases, 8 bases remained unmatched. CDR3 length: 12 residues. The V gene's germline CDR1 is SQVTM and CDR2 ANQGSEA. The CDR3 DNA sequence: TGCAGCTCCAGGGACAGCATGGAAAAACTGTTTTTT. Translated, it gives CSSRDSMEKLFF.

A single count supports this clone. The chain has TRBV7-9 and TRBJ1-2; D gene unclear. CDR3 size: 14 residues. V lost 1 base and J 4 bases, leaving 10 bases between the germline ends. Germline V gives CDR1 SEHNR, CDR2 FQNEAQ (reference sequence). CDR3 nucleotide sequence: TGTGCCAGCAGCTTAGTGGTGGAGTCCTATGGCTACACCTTC. It is translated as CASSLVVESYGYTF.

The V and J genes are TRBV2 and TRBJ1-4, with D perhaps TRBD1 (6 bases). V lost 4 bases and J lost 4, with 10 bases in between. The CDR3 spans 14 residues. In germline, CDR1 is SNHLY, CDR2 FYNNEI. The CDR3 loop reads CASSAGADNEKLFF. CDR3 sequence (DNA): TGTGCCAGCAGTGCAGGGGCAGATAATGAAAAACTGTTTTTT.

The V gene is TRBV27, the J gene TRBJ2-3; 10 bases fit TRBD2. From germline, CDR1 is MNHEY and CDR2 SMNVEV (reference sequence). This CDR3 is built from 16 residues. J gave up 2 bases and V 2 bases, and 4 bases lay outside the gene matches. This chain's CDR3 is CASSLRTSGFTDTQYF. The CDR3 DNA reads as TGTGCCAGCAGTTTAAGGACTAGCGGATTCACAGATACGCAGTATTTT.

The chain links TRBV6-2 or TRBV6-3 to TRBJ2-1; 13 bases align to TRBD2. Per germline, CDR1 MNHEY and CDR2 SVGEGT. The junction had 8 bases not matched to a gene; V was cut back by 5 bases and J by 10 bases. There are 15 residues in the CDR3. The CDR3 DNA reads as TGTGCCAGCAGTACCGGACTAGCGGGGGTCGGGGAGCAGTTCTTC. Translated, it gives CASSTGLAGVGEQFF.

The sample holds many counts of this clone. The CDR3 sequence is CAISGTGGINEAFF. CDR3 DNA: TGTGCCATCAGTGGTACAGGGGGCATAAATGAAGCTTTCTTT. The gene calls are TRBV10-3 and TRBJ1-1; 9 bases align to TRBD1. The V and J ends lost 4 bases and 7 bases, in that order; junction bases with no gene match: 7. Germline-derived CDR1 and CDR2 are ENHRY and SYGVKD. The CDR3 runs to 14 residues.

This clone has a handful of counts. This chain connects TRBV28 to TRBJ2-7; 13 positions match TRBD2. V lost 3 bases to trimming and J lost 5 bases; unmatched junction nucleotides: 7. The CDR3 sequence is 16 residues long. Germline lookup yields CDR1 MDHEN and CDR2 SYDVKM. CDR3 DNA sequence: TGTGCCAGCAGTTTTCATGGACTAGCGGGAGCCCACGAGCAGTACTTC. As protein: CASSFHGLAGAHEQYF.

CDR3 sequence reads: CASRRSSGGSYTQYF. The CDR3 DNA is TGTGCCAGCAGAAGGTCCAGCGGGGGAAGTTATACGCAGTATTTT. V usage is TRBV25-1 and J usage is TRBJ2-3; 8 bases match TRBD2. V was clipped by 6 bases and J by 7 bases; unmatched bases: 12. Looked up from germline, CDR1 is MGHDK and CDR2 is SYGVNS. This CDR3 is built from 15 residues.